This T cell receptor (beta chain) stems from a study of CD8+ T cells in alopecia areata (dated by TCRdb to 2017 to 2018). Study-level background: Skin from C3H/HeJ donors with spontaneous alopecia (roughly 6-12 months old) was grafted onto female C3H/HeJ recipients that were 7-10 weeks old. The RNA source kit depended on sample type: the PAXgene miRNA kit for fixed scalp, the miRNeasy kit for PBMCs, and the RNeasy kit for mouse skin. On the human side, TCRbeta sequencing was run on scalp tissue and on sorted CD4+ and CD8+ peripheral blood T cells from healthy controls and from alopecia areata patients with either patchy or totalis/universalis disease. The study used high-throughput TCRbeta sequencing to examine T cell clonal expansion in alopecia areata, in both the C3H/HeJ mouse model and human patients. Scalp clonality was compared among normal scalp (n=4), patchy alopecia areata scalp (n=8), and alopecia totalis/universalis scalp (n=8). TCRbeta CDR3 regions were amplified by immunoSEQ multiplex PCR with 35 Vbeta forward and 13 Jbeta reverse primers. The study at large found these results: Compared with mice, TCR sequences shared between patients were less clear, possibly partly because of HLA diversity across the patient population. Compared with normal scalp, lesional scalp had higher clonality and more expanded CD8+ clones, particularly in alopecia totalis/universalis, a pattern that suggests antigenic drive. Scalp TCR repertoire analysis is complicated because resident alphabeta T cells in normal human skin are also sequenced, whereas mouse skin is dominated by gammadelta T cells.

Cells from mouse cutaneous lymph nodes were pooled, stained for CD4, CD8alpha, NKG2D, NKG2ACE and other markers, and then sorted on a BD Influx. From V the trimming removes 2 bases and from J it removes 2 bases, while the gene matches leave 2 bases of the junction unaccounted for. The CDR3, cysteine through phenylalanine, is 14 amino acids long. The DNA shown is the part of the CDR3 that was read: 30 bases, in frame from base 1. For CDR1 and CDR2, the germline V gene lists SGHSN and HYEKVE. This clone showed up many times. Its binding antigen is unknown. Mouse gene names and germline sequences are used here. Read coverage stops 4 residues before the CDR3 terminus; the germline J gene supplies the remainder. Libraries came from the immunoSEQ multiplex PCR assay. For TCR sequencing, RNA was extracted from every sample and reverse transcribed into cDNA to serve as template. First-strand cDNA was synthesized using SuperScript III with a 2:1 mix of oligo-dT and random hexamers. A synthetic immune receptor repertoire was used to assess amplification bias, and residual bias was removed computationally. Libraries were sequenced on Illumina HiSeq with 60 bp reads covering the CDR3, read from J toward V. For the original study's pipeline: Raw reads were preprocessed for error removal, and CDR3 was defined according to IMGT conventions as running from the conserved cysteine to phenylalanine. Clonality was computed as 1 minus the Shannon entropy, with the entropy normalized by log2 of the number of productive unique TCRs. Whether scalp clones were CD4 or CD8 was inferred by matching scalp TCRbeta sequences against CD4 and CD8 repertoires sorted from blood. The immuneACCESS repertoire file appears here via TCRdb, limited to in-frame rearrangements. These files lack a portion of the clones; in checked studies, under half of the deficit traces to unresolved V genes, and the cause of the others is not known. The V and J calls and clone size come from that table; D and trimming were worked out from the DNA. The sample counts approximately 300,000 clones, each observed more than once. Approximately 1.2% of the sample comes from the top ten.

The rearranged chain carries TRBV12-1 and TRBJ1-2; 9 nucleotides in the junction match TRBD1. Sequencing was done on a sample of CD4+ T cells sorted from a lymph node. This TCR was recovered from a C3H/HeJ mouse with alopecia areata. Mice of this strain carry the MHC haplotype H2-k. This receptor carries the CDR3 CASSHGTGNSDYTF. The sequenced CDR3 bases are TGTGCCAGCTCTCACGGGACAGGGAACTCC. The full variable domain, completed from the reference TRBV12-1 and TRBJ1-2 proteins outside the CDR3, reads DSGVVQSPRHIIKEKGGRSVLTCIPISGHSNVVWYQQTLGKELKFLIQHYEKVERDKGFLPSRFSVQQFDDYHSEMNMSALELEDSAMYFCASSHGTGNSDYTFGSGTRLLVI.